This T cell receptor beta chain stems from a study of blood T cells in healthy people across ages. Study-level findings and limits: Naive T cell percentage showed a strong correlation with the diversity of TCR beta.

Caucasian, healthy and from Russia, the donors were aged between roughly 6 and 95. Staff drew around 10 milliliters of peripheral blood from each donor. Total RNA amounts of at least 5 micrograms were extracted per sample. This CDR3 is 15 amino acids long. V lost 9 bases, J lost 2 bases, and 17 bases lay in between. In germline, CDR1 is MNHEY, CDR2 SVGEGT. A sample-barcoded 5' primer and a J-beta primer mix were used in a second PCR of about 7 to 12 cycles. TCRdb used MiXCR to reprocess the 5' RACE reads, holding one entry per CDR3 protein. Counted here are 550,000 to 700,000 distinct CDR3 sequences, 25% to 30% occurring once; the ten biggest clones make up about a fifth. This clonotype was seen more than once but under ten times. What it binds is unknown.

This chain links TRBV6-2 or TRBV6-3 with TRBJ2-1; tentative D call: TRBD1 (7 bases). The source material was blood. The source is a woman in her sixties or seventies in good health. The CDR3 region is CASSSPGGTYNEQFF. The CDR3 coding sequence is TGTGCCAGTAGCTCTCCAGGGGGGACCTACAATGAGCAGTTCTTC.